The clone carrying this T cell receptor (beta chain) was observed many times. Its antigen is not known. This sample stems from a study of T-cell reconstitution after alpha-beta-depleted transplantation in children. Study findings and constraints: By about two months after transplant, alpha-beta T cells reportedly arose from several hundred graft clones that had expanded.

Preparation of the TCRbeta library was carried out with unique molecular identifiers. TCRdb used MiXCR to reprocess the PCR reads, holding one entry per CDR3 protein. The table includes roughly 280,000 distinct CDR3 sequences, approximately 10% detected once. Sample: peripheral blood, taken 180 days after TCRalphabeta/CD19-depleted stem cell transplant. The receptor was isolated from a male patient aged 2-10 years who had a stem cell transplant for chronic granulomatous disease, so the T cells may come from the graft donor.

CDR3 amino acids: CASSYPGQAWFGGGGTEQFF. The CDR3 DNA follows: TGTGCCAGCAGTTATCCCGGACAGGCCTGGTTCGGAGGGGGGGGTACCGAGCAGTTCTTC. The rearrangement links TRBV6-2 or TRBV6-3 to TRBJ2-1; D is possibly TRBD1 or TRBD2 (7 bases each). The CDR3 consists of 20 residues. CDR1 and CDR2 (germline): MNHEY, SVGEGT. The V and J ends lost 3 bases and 10 bases respectively, with 34 bases between them.